This T cell receptor (beta chain) was profiled in a study of cytotoxic CD8 clonotypes in ibrutinib-treated CLL. Trimming cost V 2 bases and J 4 bases, with 2 bases left between them. The germline gives CDR1 SEHNR, CDR2 FQNEAQ (reference sequence). The CDR3 length is 11 residues. The targeted sequencing depth was 1 in 200,000 to 1 in 1 million T cells. Assay used: immunoSEQ multiplex PCR; TCRdb lists only in-frame clones, some missing. This sample carries 150,000 or so clones, 75% to 85% of them seen once, and the ten largest clones take approximately 7.6%. This receptor was taken from a human donor with chronic lymphocytic leukemia. The J gene is TRBJ1-1, the V gene TRBV7-9; D uncertain. Source: PBMCs, taken after 36 months of ibrutinib treatment. The CDR3 sequence: CASSLTTEAFF. The CDR3 nucleotides are TGTGCCAGCAGCTTAACCACTGAAGCTTTCTTT. Full variable domain (remainder filled in from reference TRBV7-9 and TRBJ1-1): DTGVSQNPRHKITKRGQNVTFRCDPISEHNRLYWYRQTLGQGPEFLTYFQNEAQLEKSRLLSDRFSAERPKGSFSTLEIQRTEQGDSAMYLCASSLTTEAFFGQGTRLTVV.